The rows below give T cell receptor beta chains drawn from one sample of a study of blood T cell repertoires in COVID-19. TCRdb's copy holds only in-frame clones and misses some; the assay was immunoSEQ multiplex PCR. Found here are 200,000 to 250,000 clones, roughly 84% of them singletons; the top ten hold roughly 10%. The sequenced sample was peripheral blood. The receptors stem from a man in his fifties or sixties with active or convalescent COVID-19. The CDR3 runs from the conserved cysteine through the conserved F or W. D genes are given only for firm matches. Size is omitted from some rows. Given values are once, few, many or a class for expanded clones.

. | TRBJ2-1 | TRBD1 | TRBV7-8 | CASSGTGGYNEQFF
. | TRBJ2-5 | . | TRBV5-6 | CASSLWAGHQETQYF
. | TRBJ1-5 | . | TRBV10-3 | CAISESTVSNQPQHF
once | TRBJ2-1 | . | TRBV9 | CASAGLPYNEQFF
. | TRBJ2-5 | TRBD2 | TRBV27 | CASSSGLDLETQYF
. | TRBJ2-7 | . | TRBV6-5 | CASGGREWAEQYF
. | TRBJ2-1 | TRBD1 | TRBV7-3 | CASSRTGGMYNEQFF
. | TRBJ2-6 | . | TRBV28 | CASSSPGKSGANVLTF
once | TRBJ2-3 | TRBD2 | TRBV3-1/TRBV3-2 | CASSQDSGTSGGTDTQYF
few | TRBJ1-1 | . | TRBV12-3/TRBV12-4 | CASTGASTEAFF
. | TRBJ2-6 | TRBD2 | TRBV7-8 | CASSLGNLAGTSEANVLTF
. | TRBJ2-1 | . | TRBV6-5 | CASSFTGSLYNEQFF
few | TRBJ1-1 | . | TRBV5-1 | CASSFAGGNTEAFF
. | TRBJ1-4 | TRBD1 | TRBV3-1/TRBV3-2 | CASSHPHRGSEKLFF
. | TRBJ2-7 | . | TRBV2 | CASSQQGGGSYEQYF
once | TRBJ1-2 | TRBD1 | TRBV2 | CAGQQGTGGYTF
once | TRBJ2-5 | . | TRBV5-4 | CASSRTPQETQYF
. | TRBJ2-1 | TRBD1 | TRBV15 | CATSIKTGQGGNEQFF
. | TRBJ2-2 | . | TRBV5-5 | CASSLGGKNTGELFF
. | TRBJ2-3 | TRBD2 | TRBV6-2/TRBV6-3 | CASSPGLAWGVDTQYF
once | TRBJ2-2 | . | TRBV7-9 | CASSRQGGTNTGELFF
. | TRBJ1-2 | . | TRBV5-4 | CASSTRGNYGYTF
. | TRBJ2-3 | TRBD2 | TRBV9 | CASNGGRATDTQYF
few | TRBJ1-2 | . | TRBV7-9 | CASSLMSPAGANGYTF
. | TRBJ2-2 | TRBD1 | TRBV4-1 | CASSKPPGQGSGELFF
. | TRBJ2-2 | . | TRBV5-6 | CASRREAANTGELFF
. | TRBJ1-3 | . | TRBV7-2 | CASSLDRYSGNTIYF
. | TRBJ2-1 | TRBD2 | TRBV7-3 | CASSSGLAGASEQFF
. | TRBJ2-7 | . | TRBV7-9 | CAIGGPLSYEQYF
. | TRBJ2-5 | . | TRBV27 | CASSLLFTDRMYQETQYF
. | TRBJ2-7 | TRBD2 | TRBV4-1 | CASSQVTSGPISYEQYF
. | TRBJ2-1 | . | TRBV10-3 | CAIGSGSGNEQFF